This TCR beta chain was documented in a study of OX40 agonist ivuxolimab in advanced cancers. As for the study in general: Dosing consisted of intravenous ivuxolimab at 0.01 to 10 mg/kg every 2 weeks.

Samples of blood were obtained at baseline, on cycle 4 day 1, and on cycle 7 day 1. Sequenced by immunoSEQ multiplex PCR; TCRdb stores in-frame clones only, minus some. The table has tens of thousands of clones, 70% to 90% seen once. Germline V gene data show CDR1 as ENHRY and CDR2 as SYGVKD. V lost 6 bases to trimming and J lost 1 base, with 9 bases between them. This CDR3 has 14 residues. The chain links TRBV10-3 to TRBJ2-2, with D possibly being TRBD1 (5 bases). Here the sequenced sample was CD4+ or CD8+ T cells sorted from blood, taken in a trial of the OX40 agonist ivuxolimab. This TCR was recovered from an adult with an advanced solid tumor such as melanoma, head and neck, liver or kidney cancer. CDR3 sequence: CAIRPRENTGELFF. The CDR3 DNA reads as TGTGCCATCAGGCCCAGGGAGAACACCGGGGAGCTGTTTTTT.